Included here is one T cell receptor beta chain sequence, with context. It has no known antigen specificity. There are no base qualities to consult, and no much larger clone falls within one base. This sample was taken from a study of T cell changes during pregnancy in multiple sclerosis (dated by TCRdb to the late 2010s). With respect to the entire study: In women with multiple sclerosis, the researchers looked at how the T cell repertoire shifted as pregnancy progressed.

Preparation of the library involved the immunoSEQ multiplex PCR assay. Held by TCRdb, this immuneACCESS table contains in-frame sequences only and omits some clones. Under half of the omission traces to an unresolved V gene where checked; the cause of the rest is unknown. Here the sample has some 60,000 clones; around 95% occur a single time. In total, the top ten clones hold roughly 0.34% of the sample. Sequencing used CD4+ T cells from peripheral blood mononuclear cells, obtained before pregnancy. This clonotype originated in a female donor with multiple sclerosis, enrolled in a pregnancy study.

This receptor has the CDR3 CASSFGQGHQPQHF. The DNA sequence is as follows: TGTGCCAGCAGTTTCGGACAGGGACATCAGCCCCAGCATTTT. The V and J segments used are TRBV28 and TRBJ1-5; 8 central bases correspond to TRBD1. There are 14 amino acids in the CDR3, from cysteine to phenylalanine inclusive. Only CDR3 DNA is held: 42 bases, read in frame from base 1. Based on the germline V gene, the CDR1 and CDR2 sequences are MDHEN and SYDVKM. Ends trimmed: V by 3 bases, J by 5 bases; bases unmatched to a gene: 3.